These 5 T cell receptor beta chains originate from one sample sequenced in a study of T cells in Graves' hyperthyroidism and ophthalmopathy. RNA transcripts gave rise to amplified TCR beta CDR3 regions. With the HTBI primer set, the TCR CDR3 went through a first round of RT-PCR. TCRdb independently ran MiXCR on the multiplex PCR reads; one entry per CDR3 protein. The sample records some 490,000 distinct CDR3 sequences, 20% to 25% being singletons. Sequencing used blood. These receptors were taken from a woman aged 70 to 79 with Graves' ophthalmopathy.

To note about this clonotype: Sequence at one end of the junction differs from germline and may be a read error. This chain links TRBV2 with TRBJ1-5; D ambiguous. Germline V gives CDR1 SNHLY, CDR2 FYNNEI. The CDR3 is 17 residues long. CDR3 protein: CANSEGRKKNSNQPQHF. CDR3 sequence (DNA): TGTGCCAACAGTGAGGGTCGAAAAAAGAATAGCAATCAGCCCCAGCATTTT.

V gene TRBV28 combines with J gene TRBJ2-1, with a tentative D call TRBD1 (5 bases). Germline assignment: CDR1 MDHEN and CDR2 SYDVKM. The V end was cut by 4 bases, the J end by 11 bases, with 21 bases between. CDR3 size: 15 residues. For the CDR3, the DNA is TGTGCCAGCAGTTCCAGGGTTTTCGGGTCCTTGCAGCAGTTCTTC. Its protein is CASSSRVFGSLQQFF.

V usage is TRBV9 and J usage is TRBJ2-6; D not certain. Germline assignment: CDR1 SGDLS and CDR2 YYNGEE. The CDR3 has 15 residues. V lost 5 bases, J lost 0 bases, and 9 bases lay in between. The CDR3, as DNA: TGTGCCAGCAGGGCCCCGGGCTCTGGGGCCAACGTCCTGACTTTC. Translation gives CASRAPGSGANVLTF.

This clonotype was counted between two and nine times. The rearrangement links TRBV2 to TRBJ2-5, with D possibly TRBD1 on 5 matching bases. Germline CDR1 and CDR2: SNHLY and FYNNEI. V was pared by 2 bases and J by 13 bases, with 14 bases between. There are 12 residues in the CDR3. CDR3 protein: CASSEYAGIMYF. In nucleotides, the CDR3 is TGTGCCAGCAGTGAATATGCAGGGATAATGTACTTC.

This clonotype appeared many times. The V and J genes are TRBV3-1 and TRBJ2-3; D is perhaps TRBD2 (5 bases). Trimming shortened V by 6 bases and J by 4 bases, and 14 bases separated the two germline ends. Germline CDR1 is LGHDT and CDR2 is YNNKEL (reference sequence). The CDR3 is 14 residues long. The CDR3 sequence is CASRPGSVADTQYF. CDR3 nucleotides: TGTGCCAGCAGGCCGGGGAGTGTAGCAGATACGCAGTATTTT.